This TCR beta chain was recorded in a study of T-cell reconstitution after alpha-beta-depleted transplantation in children. This clonotype was seen a handful of times. This CDR3 region has 14 residues. Deletions cut 2 bases from V and 5 bases from J, with 12 bases between. In germline, CDR1 is SEHNR, CDR2 FQNEAQ (reference sequence). Unique molecular identifiers were incorporated into the prepared TCRbeta library. TCRdb re-called the PCR reads with MiXCR, one entry per CDR3 protein. This sample carries 250,000 to 350,000 distinct CDR3 sequences, almost 10% of them seen once, and the ten largest clones take roughly 9.1%.

The receptor comes from a human donor who donated a stem cell graft to a child with SCID. This sequence joins TRBV7-9 and TRBJ2-5; D assignment may be TRBD1 or TRBD2 (6 bases each). The sequences come from PBMCs from the stem cell graft donor, collected from the stem cell graft. This CDR3 reads CASSLKGEAETQYF. The CDR3 coding sequence is TGTGCCAGCAGCTTAAAGGGGGAGGCGGAGACCCAGTACTTC. The full variable domain, its missing parts supplied by reference TRBV7-9 and TRBJ2-5, is DTGVSQNPRHKITKRGQNVTFRCDPISEHNRLYWYRQTLGQGPEFLTYFQNEAQLEKSRLLSDRFSAERPKGSFSTLEIQRTEQGDSAMYLCASSLKGEAETQYFGPGTRLLVL.